This T cell receptor beta chain was sequenced for a study of response to subunit inactivated influenza vaccine. This clonotype showed up just a few times. Antigen specificity is unknown. Overall study results and limits: Authors suggested seasonal influenza vaccinations each recruit few new T cells.

TCRdb analysed the RT-PCR reads with MiXCR anew, one entry per CDR3 protein. The sample consists of roughly 630,000 distinct CDR3 sequences, approximately 14% of them appearing once. V gave up 8 bases and J gave up 4 bases, with 17 bases separating them. The CDR3 consists of 14 residues. Germline V gene data show CDR1 as MDHEN and CDR2 as SYDVKM. The TCR originated in a man aged 45-60 years who received an inactivated influenza vaccine. The material was PBMCs from blood, obtained less than 15 days before vaccination. The chain links TRBV28 to TRBJ1-2; D is perhaps TRBD1 (5 bases). The CDR3 bases are TGTGCCAGCGGTGCAGGGCGAGGGGTCTATGGCTACACCTTC. This codes for CASGAGRGVYGYTF.